The 24 T cell receptor beta chains given below trace back to one sample, sequenced in a study of blood T cell repertoires in COVID-19. TCRdb keeps only in-frame clones here, not all; method: immunoSEQ multiplex PCR. The sample shows 490,000 or so clones, approximately 91% of them seen only once. The specimen sequenced was PBMCs or T cells enriched from blood (not recorded which). These receptors were taken from a woman aged 55-69 years who had recovered from COVID-19.

The chain is built from TRBV11-2 and TRBJ2-7; TRBD1 aligns across 7 bases. V gave up 0 bases and J gave up 2 bases; unmatched junction bases: 1. Germline V lookup: CDR1 SGHAT, CDR2 FQNNGV. This CDR3 is built from 14 residues. This CDR3 is CASSLETGTYEQYF. CDR3 bases: TGTGCCAGCAGCTTAGAGACAGGGACCTACGAGCAGTACTTC.

The rearrangement uses TRBV5-6 and TRBJ2-5; 7 nucleotides agree with TRBD2. There are 16 residues in the CDR3. V trimming: 2 bases; J trimming: 0 bases; junction bases outside the gene matches: 7. The germline V gene encodes CDR1 SGHDT and CDR2 YYEEEE. The DNA for the CDR3 is TGTGCCAGCAGCTTAAAAGCGGGGCTATACCAAGAGACCCAGTACTTC. Its translation is CASSLKAGLYQETQYF.

This clone was seen only a few times. The chain employs TRBV19 and TRBJ1-1; D gene uncertain. This CDR3 is 13 amino acids long. Germline V CDR1 and CDR2: LNHDA, SQIVND (reference sequence). The V end lost 1 base, the J end lost 8 bases, and 11 bases lay between the germline ends. The CDR3 DNA sequence: TGTGCCAGTAGTATAGCCCGAGTTCCCGAAGCTTTCTTT. Protein: CASSIARVPEAFF.

The V and J genes are TRBV7-6 and TRBJ2-1, with D hard to call. Germline-derived CDR1 and CDR2 are SGHVS and FNYEAQ. This CDR3 is 15 amino acids long. Trimming pared 5 bases from V and 4 bases from J, leaving 15 bases between. The CDR3 loop is CASSPGWAVYNEQFF. CDR3 in DNA: TGTGCCAGCAGCCCCGGCTGGGCAGTTTACAATGAGCAGTTCTTC. Looking up the rest from reference TRBV7-6 and TRBJ2-1 gives the full variable domain: GAGVSQSPRYKVTKRGQDVALRCDPISGHVSLYWYRQALGQGPEFLTYFNYEAQQDKSGLPNDRFSAERPEGSISTLTIQRTEQRDSAMYRCASSPGWAVYNEQFFGPGTRLTVL.

V and J are TRBV11-3 and TRBJ2-7; D call uncertain. The CDR3 length is 14 residues. The V and J ends lost 0 bases and 2 bases respectively, with 8 bases between them. CDR1 and CDR2 (germline): SGHNT, YENEEA. For the CDR3, the DNA is TGTGCCAGCAGCTTAGACCCTTCTACCTACGAGCAGTACTTC. Translating it yields CASSLDPSTYEQYF.

The chain links TRBV18 to TRBJ1-3; 9 bases match TRBD1. The germline gives CDR1 KGHSH, CDR2 LQKENI. J lost 0 bases, V lost 3 bases, and 6 bases had no gene match. The CDR3 has 17 residues. CDR3 DNA: TGTGCCAGCTCACCCCAGACAGGGGGTAGCTCTGGAAACACCATATATTTT. Protein sequence: CASSPQTGGSSGNTIYF.

This chain connects TRBV6-5 to TRBJ2-7; the D gene is possibly TRBD2 (5 bases). Trimming pared 1 base from V and 0 bases from J, leaving 10 bases between. The germline V gene encodes CDR1 MNHEY and CDR2 SVGAGI. This CDR3 has 15 amino acids. Here the CDR3 reads CASSYLPADSYEQYF. The CDR3 region has the DNA TGTGCCAGCAGTTACTTGCCAGCGGACTCCTACGAGCAGTACTTC.

The chain uses TRBV28 and TRBJ2-1; 8 nucleotides line up with TRBD1. This CDR3 is 15 amino acids long. Per germline, CDR1 MDHEN and CDR2 SYDVKM. Trimming removed 2 bases from V and 7 bases from J; junction bases left unmatched: 7. CDR3 nucleotides: TGTGCCAGCAGTTTACCTGGACAGGGTAGTAATGAGCAGTTCTTC. This codes for CASSLPGQGSNEQFF.

This sequence joins TRBV6-1 and TRBJ2-1; 16 nucleotides align to TRBD2. This CDR3 contains 17 residues. Germline V CDR1 and CDR2: MNHNS, SASEGT. Trimming removed 3 bases from V and 2 bases from J; junction bases left unmatched: 1. CDR3 DNA: TGTGCCAGCAGTGAGGGACTAGCGGGGGGGACCTACAATGAGCAGTTCTTC. Translated, it gives CASSEGLAGGTYNEQFF.

The rearrangement joins TRBV6-1 to TRBJ1-6, with 10 bases matching TRBD1. Per the germline V gene, CDR1 is MNHNS and CDR2 is SASEGT. The CDR3 loop spans 14 amino acids. The J segment lost 10 bases and the V segment lost 3 bases, leaving 3 bases of the junction unmatched. The CDR3 spells CASSDGQGVSPLHF. CDR3 coding DNA: TGTGCCAGCAGTGACGGACAGGGGGTCTCACCCCTCCACTTT.

The gene calls are TRBV3-1 (or the pseudogene TRBV3-2) and TRBJ1-2; no firm D call. V gave up 5 bases and J gave up 2 bases, with 12 bases separating them. From germline, CDR1 is LGHDT and CDR2 YNNKEL (reference sequence). This CDR3 contains 14 residues. CDR3 region: CASSTMTRNYGYTF. CDR3 bases: TGTGCCAGCAGCACTATGACCCGAAACTATGGCTACACCTTC.

V is TRBV18 and J is TRBJ2-1, with a tentative D call TRBD1 (6 bases). From germline, CDR1 is KGHSH and CDR2 LQKENI. The V and J ends lost 6 bases and 8 bases respectively, with 23 bases between them. The CDR3 sequence is 16 residues long. CDR3 protein: CASSPTRRQGSDEQFF. CDR3 in DNA: TGTGCCAGCTCCCCCACACGTAGGCAGGGGAGCGATGAGCAGTTCTTC.

The CDR3 DNA follows: TGTGCCAGCAGCTTAGAAGGCAGGCCTTACAATGAGCAGTTCTTC. As protein: CASSLEGRPYNEQFF. This sequence joins TRBV7-2 and TRBJ2-1; D unresolved. With 1 base removed from V and 4 bases from J, the gap between germline ends came to 11 bases. This CDR3 is built from 15 residues. The germline CDR1 and CDR2 sequences are SGHTA and FQGNSA.

The rearrangement uses TRBV11-2 and TRBJ1-5, with TRBD1 identical over 7 bases. V dropped 1 base and J dropped 4; count of bases not matched to a gene: 4. Germline V lookup: CDR1 SGHAT, CDR2 FQNNGV. The CDR3 spans 15 residues. The CDR3: CASSLGGQPNQPQHF. CDR3 sequence (DNA): TGTGCCAGCAGCTTAGGGGGACAGCCGAATCAGCCCCAGCATTTT.

The genes are TRBV5-1 and TRBJ2-1; 11 bases fit TRBD2. CDR1 and CDR2 from the germline V gene are SGHRS and YFSETQ. V lost 2 bases, J lost 2 bases, and 9 bases stayed unmatched. The CDR3 totals 18 residues. The CDR3: CASSFPPSGGIPYNEQFF. CDR3 bases: TGCGCCAGCAGCTTCCCCCCTAGCGGGGGGATCCCCTACAATGAGCAGTTCTTC.

The table lists this clone with a count of one. The chain links TRBV27 to TRBJ1-1, with a weak D call TRBD1 (5 bases). Per germline, CDR1 MNHEY and CDR2 SMNVEV (reference sequence). Trimming stripped 8 bases from V and 8 bases from J, with 18 bases between. The CDR3 spans 13 residues. As DNA, the CDR3 is TGTGCCAGCCTCGCGCCAGCAGGGAGGGAAGCTTTCTTT. Amino acids: CASLAPAGREAFF.

The chain recombines TRBV5-8 with TRBJ1-5; TRBD1 agrees at 9 bases. This CDR3 comprises 17 residues. Germline V lookup: CDR1 SGHTS, CDR2 YDEGEE. The V and J ends lost 4 bases and 0 bases, in that order; junction bases with no gene match: 8. The CDR3 DNA reads as TGTGCCAGCAGCCCCGGCGACAGGGGGGCTAGCAATCAGCCCCAGCATTTT. It specifies CASSPGDRGASNQPQHF. The variable domain in full, with the rest retrieved from reference TRBV5-8 and TRBJ1-5, is EAGVTQSPTHLIKTRGQQATLRCSPISGHTSVYWYQQALGLGLQFLLWYDEGEERNRGNFPPRFSGRQFPNYSSELNVNALELEDSALYLCASSPGDRGASNQPQHFGDGTRLSIL.

The V gene is TRBV28, the J gene TRBJ2-3; TRBD2 agrees at 10 bases. The CDR3 totals 18 residues. Germline V CDR1 and CDR2: MDHEN, SYDVKM. V lost 6 bases and J lost 2; bases outside the gene matches: 14. CDR3 nucleotide sequence: TGTGCCAGCAGCTCTACCCGAATAGCGGGGGGCCCCACAGATACGCAGTATTTT. This sequence encodes CASSSTRIAGGPTDTQYF.

This rearrangement joins TRBV2 to TRBJ1-6; TRBD1 matches 9 bases. The CDR3 runs 16 residues. In germline, CDR1 is SNHLY, CDR2 FYNNEI. Germline trimming cut 6 bases from V and 7 bases from J; bases unmatched to any gene: 10. The CDR3 is CASSLQGARGNSPLHF. The CDR3 DNA sequence: TGTGCCAGCAGCCTACAGGGGGCGCGAGGGAATTCACCCCTCCACTTT.

This clone was recorded only once. The genes are TRBV19 and TRBJ1-6; 8 bases agree with TRBD1. Germline assignment: CDR1 LNHDA and CDR2 SQIVND (reference sequence). The CDR3 spans 15 residues. The V segment lost 6 bases and the J segment 4 bases; nucleotides outside the gene matches: 5. Here the CDR3 DNA reads TGTGCCAGTAGAGGGACAGGAGTGTATAATTCACCCCTCCACTTT. This translates into CASRGTGVYNSPLHF.

The chain couples TRBV24-1 to TRBJ1-2; perhaps TRBD1 as D (5 bases). The CDR3 is 16 amino acids. CDR1 and CDR2 (germline): KGHDR, SFDVKD. Trimming removed 2 bases at V and 8 bases at J, with 20 bases between. The CDR3 loop is CATSDSTFGGAKGYTF. The CDR3 DNA is TGTGCCACCAGTGATTCCACCTTTGGCGGGGCGAAGGGCTACACCTTC.

V is TRBV14 and J is TRBJ1-2, with D possibly being TRBD1 (6 bases). CDR1 is SGHDN, CDR2 FVKESK, per germline. V lost 2 bases, J lost 6 bases, and 16 bases lay in between. The CDR3 is made up of 15 amino acids. The CDR3 region has the DNA TGTGCCAGCAGCCAAACCACTCCCAGGGGTCATGGCTACACCTTC. Amino acids: CASSQTTPRGHGYTF.

The chain recombines TRBV27 with TRBJ2-1; 9 bases fit TRBD1. CDR1 MNHEY and CDR2 SMNVEV come from the germline V gene (reference sequence). The CDR3 is 16 amino acids. Trimming removed 5 bases from V and 5 bases from J; junction bases left unmatched: 10. CDR3 nucleotide sequence: TGTGCCAGCAGTCCCCCGGGACAGGGTTATCACAATGAGCAGTTCTTC. Its translation is CASSPPGQGYHNEQFF.

Written as DNA, the CDR3 is TGTGCCAGCTCACCGCAGCGGTTAGAGACCCAGTACTTC. Its protein product is CASSPQRLETQYF. The rearrangement links TRBV18 to TRBJ2-5; D might be TRBD2 (5 bases). Germline values: CDR1 KGHSH, CDR2 LQKENI. This CDR3 has 13 residues. Trimming removed 3 bases at V and 4 bases at J, with 9 bases between.